The TCR beta chain described here comes from a study of identical twins (dated by TCRdb to 2015 to 2016). In terms of the full investigation: The study deep-sequenced TCR alpha and beta repertoires from monozygotic twins, unrelated adults of various ages and cord blood to test whether fetal clonotypes persist. Replicate twin experiments were performed at different times using different library preparation protocols to rule out contamination. Findings and caveats that apply to the study as a whole: Because the same donors could not be followed over many years, the conclusions depended on cross-sectional statistical analysis. Recombination models systematically underestimated out-of-frame TCR alpha sharing in monozygotic twins but agreed with sharing between unrelated individuals. Invariant T cells such as MAIT and iNKT could partly confound zero-insertion analyses, though diverse VJ usage argued against this for most clonotypes. Fewer insertions were carried by abundant cord blood beta clonotypes; a weaker similar trend was observed in young adult naive repertoires, while no such trend was observed in memory repertoires. Compared with coincidental sharing between unrelated individuals, out-of-frame TCR alpha sequences shared between twins had an excess of sequences with low generation probability. The excess sharing between twins in beta out-of-frame sequences was weaker because fewer shared sequences reduced the signal-to-noise ratio.

Receptor amplification or capture employed 5' RACE. Instrument used: Illumina HiSeq 2000. A universal primer binding site was introduced by template switching, and a unique molecular identifier was present in the final cDNA, enabling accurate counting of TCR cDNA molecules. Specific primers in the conserved constant-segment region were used to synthesize first-strand cDNA for TCR alpha and beta chains. To control for contamination, each cDNA library was double barcoded with a SMART-Mk sample barcode plus Illumina barcodes. Two successive PCR steps introduced TruSeq adapter sequences along with Illumina sample barcodes. Sequencing of the TCR alpha and beta cDNA libraries was done on the Illumina HiSeq platform using custom primers. The authors' analysis ran thus. Raw reads were processed with MiGEC to extract unique molecular identifiers, and MiXCR was used to determine CDR3 positions. For each individual, recombination models were inferred using an EM algorithm with the repgenHMM and IGoR tools. Shared clonotype analysis was performed with the tcR package in R, normalizing sharing by the product of cloneset sizes. Out-of-frame nonproductive sequences were analyzed to study raw recombination free of thymic and clonal selection effects. Starting from the raw public reads, TCRdb applied fastp trimming at Q25, assembled clones with MiXCR and retained in-frame beta chains. Under each unique CDR3 protein, matching rows form one entry showing the most common genes and DNA. In this record, the V and J calls reflect TCRdb's handling and not the investigators' own analysis. Counted in this sample were approximately 600,000 distinct CDR3 sequences; about 7% of them appeared once. Clones ranked in the top ten supply 1.5% to 2% of the sample.

All donors were healthy Caucasians. Three pairs of female monozygotic twins, all aged 18 to 29 years, made up the twin cohort. Peripheral blood mononuclear cells were used as the source from which RNA for TCR libraries was isolated. Measured from the cysteine to the phenylalanine, the CDR3 is 15 residues long. Solely the CDR3 DNA is kept, with 45 bases framed from the first base. Clipping removes 2 bases from V and 4 bases from J, with 6 as the unmatched junction base count. Based on the germline V gene, the CDR1 and CDR2 sequences are ENHRY and SYGVKD. This clonotype was seen many times. Its antigen remains undetermined. Base quality data are lacking; no much larger clone is found one base away. The sample was also reused in another study, on yellow fever vaccine responses in identical twins. Drawing on the second study: The T cell response to vaccination in identical twins was reported by the authors to appear partly convergent and partly personalized. Focusing on identical twins, the study followed the T cell clones that responded to the vaccine, and did so with precision.

The chain was built from TRBV10-3 and TRBJ2-7, with 9 bases matching TRBD1. Material: PBMCs. This clonotype was obtained from a woman in her late teens or twenties in good health. This receptor carries the CDR3 CAISEGGQGSYEQYF. The sequenced DNA is TGTGCCATCAGTGAGGGGGGACAGGGTTCGTACGAGCAGTACTTC.